Detailed here is one T cell receptor (beta chain). Its specificity is not known. It was through 5'RACE template switching that TCR cDNA was made, with a universal primer site and UMIs added. TCRdb re-called the 5' RACE reads with MiXCR, one entry per CDR3 protein. The sample has 250,000 to 350,000 distinct CDR3 sequences, 4% to 5.5% seen once; the top ten hold around 19%. The sample originates from a study of T cells after yellow fever vaccination. About the research overall: Any fraction with a low cell number was prepared using SMART-Seq v4 Ultra Low Input. Overall study results and limits: Reappearance after the booster was seen for most primary-vaccination clones, at 96% CD4 and around 90% CD8. Bulk-population clonotypes that are abundant could appear as contaminants in FACS-sorted repertoires.

CDR3 size: 16 residues. The germline V gene encodes CDR1 SGHRS and CDR2 YFSETQ. The V end was cut by 2 bases, the J end by 1 base, with 15 bases between. This sequence joins TRBV5-1 and TRBJ1-1; D is possibly TRBD1 (5 bases). The material was PBMCs, obtained 15 days after the yellow fever booster vaccination. The TCR was taken from a young man who received the YFV17D yellow fever vaccine. The CDR3 reads CASSLPPGRTNTEAFF. DNA of the CDR3: TGCGCCAGCAGCTTACCCCCGGGACGAACGAACACTGAAGCTTTCTTT.